A selection of T cell receptor beta chains follows, all from one sample in a study of cytomegalovirus exposure and HLA in healthy donors. Repertoires were generated with immunoSEQ multiplex PCR, while TCRdb's copy carries only in-frame clones and drops some. Among under 130,000 clones, approximately 72% were seen once, and the ten largest hold around 2.1%. The sequencing input was PBMCs. These receptors were taken from a man aged 25-45 years in good health and CMV-seronegative. CDR3s include the opening cysteine and the closing phenylalanine or tryptophan. The D gene is left open where the match is weak. The size of a clone is reported for some rows only, either as once, few or many, or as a class for expanded clones.

v_call	clone_size	j_call	d_call	cdr3_aa	cdr3_nt
TRBV5-4	few	TRBJ1-2	.	CASSGQGNGYTF	TGTGCCAGCAGCGGGCAGGGTAATGGCTACACCTTC
TRBV30	few	TRBJ2-7	.	CAWSHGGGDEQYF	TGTGCCTGGAGCCACGGGGGTGGGGACGAGCAGTACTTC
TRBV5-1	.	TRBJ1-5	TRBD1	CASSLDGGGGNQPQHF	TGCGCCAGCAGCTTGGATGGAGGGGGCGGGAATCAGCCCCAGCATTTT
TRBV7-9	.	TRBJ1-1	.	CASSVHGGTEAFF	TGTGCCAGCAGCGTCCATGGAGGAACTGAAGCTTTCTTT
TRBV23-1	.	TRBJ2-7	TRBD2	CASSQSRRAGENYEQYF	TGCGCCAGCAGTCAATCGAGGCGAGCGGGAGAGAACTACGAGCAGTACTTC
TRBV5-1	.	TRBJ2-7	TRBD2	CASSEGLAGGEQYF	TGCGCCAGCAGCGAGGGACTAGCGGGGGGTGAGCAGTACTTC
TRBV5-6	.	TRBJ2-2	.	CASSFAANTGELFF	TGTGCCAGCAGCTTCGCAGCGAACACCGGGGAGCTGTTTTTT
TRBV4-2	.	TRBJ2-7	TRBD2	CASSQDTQRGAYEQYF	TGTGCCAGCAGCCAAGATACCCAGCGGGGGGCTTACGAGCAGTACTTC
TRBV20-1	.	TRBJ2-7	.	CSAAGLYEQYF	TGCAGTGCTGCAGGGCTCTACGAGCAGTACTTC
TRBV19	.	TRBJ2-2	.	CASSIEGRATGELFF	TGTGCCAGTAGTATAGAAGGCAGGGCTACCGGGGAGCTGTTTTTT
TRBV30	.	TRBJ2-1	TRBD2	CAWSPGGPYNEQFF	TGTGCCTGGAGTCCGGGGGGTCCCTACAATGAGCAGTTCTTC
TRBV6-1	.	TRBJ1-6	TRBD1	CASRDGQGNSPLHF	TGTGCCAGCAGAGACGGACAGGGGAACTCACCCCTCCACTTT
TRBV30	.	TRBJ2-7	.	CAWSQDNSYEQYF	TGTGCCTGGAGTCAGGACAACTCCTACGAGCAGTACTTC
TRBV25-1	.	TRBJ1-2	TRBD1	CASSGRHRGNYGYNF	TGTGCCAGCAGTGGAAGGCACAGGGGGAACTATGGCTACAACTTC
TRBV28	.	TRBJ1-5	TRBD1	CASSETQGADSNQPQHF	TGTGCCAGCAGCGAAACCCAGGGGGCGGACAGCAATCAGCCCCAGCATTTT
TRBV18	.	TRBJ2-1	.	CASSPHPALEALNEQFF	TGTGCCAGCTCACCCCATCCAGCGCTCGAAGCTCTCAATGAGCAGTTCTTC